Sequencing of this T cell receptor (beta chain) was carried out in a study of control samples from healthy donors and cancer patients. TCRdb keeps only in-frame clones here, not all; method: immunoSEQ multiplex PCR. The table includes 78,000 or so clones, roughly 84% detected once. Sequenced: blood. The receptor comes from a woman between 50 and 59 years old in good health.

For the CDR3, the DNA is TGTGCCAGCAGCTTGTATCGGGGATATGCTGAGCAGTTCTTC. The encoded protein is CASSLYRGYAEQFF. The chain carries TRBV11-2 and TRBJ2-1, with D perhaps matching TRBD2 (5 bases). Trimming removed 3 bases at V and 9 bases at J, with 15 bases between. Germline CDR1 SGHAT, CDR2 FQNNGV. This CDR3 is built from 14 residues.